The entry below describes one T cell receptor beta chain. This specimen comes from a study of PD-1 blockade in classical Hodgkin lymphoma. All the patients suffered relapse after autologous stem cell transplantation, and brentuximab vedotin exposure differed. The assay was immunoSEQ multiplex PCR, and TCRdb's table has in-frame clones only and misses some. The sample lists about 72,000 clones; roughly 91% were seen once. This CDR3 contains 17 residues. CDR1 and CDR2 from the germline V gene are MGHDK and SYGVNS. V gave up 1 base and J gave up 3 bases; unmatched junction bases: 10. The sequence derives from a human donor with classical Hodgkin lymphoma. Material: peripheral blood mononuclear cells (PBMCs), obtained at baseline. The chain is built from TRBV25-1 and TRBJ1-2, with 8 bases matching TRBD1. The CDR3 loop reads CASSESPPTGVHYGYTF. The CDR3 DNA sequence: TGTGCCAGCAGTGAATCGCCCCCGACAGGGGTTCACTATGGCTACACCTTC.